Below, one T cell receptor beta chain is given with its context. The CDR3 regions of TCR beta were amplified from RNA transcripts. First-round RT-PCR targeting the TCR CDR3 was performed with the HTBI primer set. From the multiplex PCR reads, TCRdb called clonotypes with MiXCR, one entry per CDR3 protein. The profile shows 80,000 to 100,000 distinct CDR3 sequences, roughly 40% of them singletons. This entry comes from a study of T cells in Graves' hyperthyroidism and ophthalmopathy. Germline V gene sequence: CDR1 SEHNR, CDR2 FQNEAQ (reference sequence). V gave up 4 bases and J gave up 10 bases; unmatched junction bases: 5. The CDR3 length is 14 residues.

The V gene is TRBV7-9, the J gene TRBJ1-6, with TRBD1 identical over 9 bases. The material sequenced was peripheral blood or thyroid tissue (not recorded which). The receptor's source is a woman aged 30 to 39 with Graves' hyperthyroidism. CDR3: CASSSRTGESPLHF. The CDR3 bases are TGTGCCAGCAGCTCCAGGACAGGGGAATCACCCCTCCACTTT.